The subject of this entry is one TCR beta chain. Its antigen is not identified. TCRdb reprocessed the RACE reads via MiXCR and lists one record per CDR3 protein. This table has 75,000 to 100,000 distinct CDR3 sequences, 9.5% to 15% appearing once. This record belongs to a study of human T cells and chemical hapten exposure. For the study at large: For the approximately 23-week duration of the study, patients were given weekly doses of diphenylcyclopropenone on the scalp.

Time point indicated: patch test 1, 2 weeks after DPC sensitization. Documented treatment: therapeutic diphenylcyclopropenone sensitization with weekly scalp DPC. Phlebotomy was performed prior to application of every patch test. Study results and caveats: Once DPC sensitization occurred, TCRs above 1 in 1000 frequency showed no change. Among expanded TCRs, significantly more large CDR3 similarity clusters formed than among controls.

This CDR3 comprises 13 residues. The V and J ends lost 6 bases and 8 bases, in that order; junction bases with no gene match: 6. The sequencing here drew on whole blood, taken in connection with sensitization to the hapten diphenylcyclopropenone (DPC). This TCR derives from a woman aged 40 to 50 with alopecia areata. Some clones in this sample may be carry-over from other donors' samples. The chain employs TRBV12-3 or TRBV12-4 and TRBJ2-4; TRBD1 matches at 8 bases. The CDR3: CASSLGQGYIQYF. In DNA form, the CDR3 reads TGTGCCAGCAGCCTAGGACAGGGTTACATTCAGTACTTC.